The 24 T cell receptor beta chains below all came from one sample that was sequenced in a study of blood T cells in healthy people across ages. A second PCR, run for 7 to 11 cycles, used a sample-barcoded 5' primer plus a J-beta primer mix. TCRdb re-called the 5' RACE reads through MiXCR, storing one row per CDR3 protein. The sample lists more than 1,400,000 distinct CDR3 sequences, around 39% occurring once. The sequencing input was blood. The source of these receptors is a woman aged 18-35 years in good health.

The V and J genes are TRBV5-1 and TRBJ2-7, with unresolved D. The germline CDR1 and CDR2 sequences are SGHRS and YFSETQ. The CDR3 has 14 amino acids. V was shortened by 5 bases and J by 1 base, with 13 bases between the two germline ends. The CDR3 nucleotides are TGCGCCAGCAGTGACGAAAGCCAATCCTACGAGCAGTACTTC. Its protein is CASSDESQSYEQYF.

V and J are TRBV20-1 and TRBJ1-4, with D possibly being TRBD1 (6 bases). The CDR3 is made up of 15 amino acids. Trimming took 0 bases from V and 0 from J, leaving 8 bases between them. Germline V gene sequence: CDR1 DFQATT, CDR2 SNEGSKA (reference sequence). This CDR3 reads CSARDYRATNEKLFF. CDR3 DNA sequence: TGCAGTGCTAGAGATTACAGGGCAACTAATGAAAAACTGTTTTTT.

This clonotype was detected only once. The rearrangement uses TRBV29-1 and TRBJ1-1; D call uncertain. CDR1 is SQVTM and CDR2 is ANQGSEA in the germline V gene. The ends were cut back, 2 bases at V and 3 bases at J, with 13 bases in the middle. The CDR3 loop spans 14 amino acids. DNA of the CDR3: TGCAGCGTTGAACAGTGGCAAATGGACACTGAAGCTTTCTTT. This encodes CSVEQWQMDTEAFF.

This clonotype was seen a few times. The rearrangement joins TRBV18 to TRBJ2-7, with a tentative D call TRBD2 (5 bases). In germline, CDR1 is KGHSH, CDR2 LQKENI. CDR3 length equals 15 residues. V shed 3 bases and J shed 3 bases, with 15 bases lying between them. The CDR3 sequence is CASSPNPGRDYEQYF. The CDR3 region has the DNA TGTGCCAGCTCACCCAACCCGGGAAGGGACTACGAGCAGTACTTC.

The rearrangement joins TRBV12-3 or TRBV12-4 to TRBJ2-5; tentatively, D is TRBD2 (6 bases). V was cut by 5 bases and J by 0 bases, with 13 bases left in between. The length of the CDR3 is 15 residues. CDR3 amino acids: CASSAPGLHQETQYF. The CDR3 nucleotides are TGTGCCAGCAGTGCGCCTGGACTACACCAAGAGACCCAGTACTTC.

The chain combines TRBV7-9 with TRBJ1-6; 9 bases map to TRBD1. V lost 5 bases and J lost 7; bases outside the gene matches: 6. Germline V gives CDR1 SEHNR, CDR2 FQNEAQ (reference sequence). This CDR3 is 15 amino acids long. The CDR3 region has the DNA TGTGCCAGCAGCCGGACAGGGGATGGGAATTCACCCCTCCACTTT. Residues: CASSRTGDGNSPLHF.

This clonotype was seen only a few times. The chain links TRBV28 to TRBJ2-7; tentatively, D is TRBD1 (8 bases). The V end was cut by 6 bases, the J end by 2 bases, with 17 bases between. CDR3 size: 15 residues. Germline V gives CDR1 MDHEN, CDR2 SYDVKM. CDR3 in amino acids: CASSTAQGGPYEQYF. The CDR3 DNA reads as TGTGCCAGCAGCACCGCACAGGGGGGGCCCTACGAGCAGTACTTC.

In DNA form, the CDR3 reads TGTGCCAGCAGAGGGACAGGGCCAGTGGAGACCCAGTTCTTC. Its protein is CASRGTGPVETQFF. The J gene is TRBJ2-1, the V gene TRBV12-3 or TRBV12-4, with 9 bases identical to TRBD1. V shed 6 bases and J 13 bases; nucleotides not matched to a gene: 13. There are 14 residues in the CDR3.

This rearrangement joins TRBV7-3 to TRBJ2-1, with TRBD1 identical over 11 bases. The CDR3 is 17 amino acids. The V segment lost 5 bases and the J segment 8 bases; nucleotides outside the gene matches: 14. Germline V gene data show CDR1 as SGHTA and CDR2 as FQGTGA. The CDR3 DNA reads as TGTGCCAGCAGCCAAAATCCGGGACAGGGGGACTTGGATGAGCAGTTCTTC. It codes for CASSQNPGQGDLDEQFF.

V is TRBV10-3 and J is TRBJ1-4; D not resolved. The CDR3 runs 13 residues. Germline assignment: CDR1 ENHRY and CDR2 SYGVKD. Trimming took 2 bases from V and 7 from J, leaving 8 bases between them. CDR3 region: CAISEGRSEKLFF. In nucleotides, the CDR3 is TGTGCCATCAGTGAGGGCCGAAGTGAAAAACTGTTTTTT.

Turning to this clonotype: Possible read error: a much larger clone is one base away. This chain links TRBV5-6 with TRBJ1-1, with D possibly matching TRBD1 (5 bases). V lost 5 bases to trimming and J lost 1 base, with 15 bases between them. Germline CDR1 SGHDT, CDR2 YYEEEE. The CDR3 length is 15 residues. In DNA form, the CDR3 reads TGTGCCAGCAGTAAAGGGGTAATACGGAACACTGAAGCTTTCTTT. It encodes CASSKGVIRNTEAFF.

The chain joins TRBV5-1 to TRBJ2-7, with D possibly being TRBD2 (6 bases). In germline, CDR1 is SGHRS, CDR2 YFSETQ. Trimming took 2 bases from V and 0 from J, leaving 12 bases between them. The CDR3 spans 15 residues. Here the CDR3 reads CASSFGGANSYEQYF. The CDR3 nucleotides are TGCGCCAGCAGCTTTGGAGGGGCTAACTCCTACGAGCAGTACTTC.

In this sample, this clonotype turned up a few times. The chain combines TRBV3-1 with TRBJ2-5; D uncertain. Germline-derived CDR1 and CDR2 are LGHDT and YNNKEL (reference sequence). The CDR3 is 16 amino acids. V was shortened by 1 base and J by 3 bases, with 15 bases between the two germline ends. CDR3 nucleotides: TGTGCCAGCAGCCAAGTCCCGGCGGACGATGAAGAGACCCAGTACTTC. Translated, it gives CASSQVPADDEETQYF.

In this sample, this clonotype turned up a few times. The CDR3, as DNA: TGTGCCATGGCGGACAGTCCAACGGAGACCCAGTACTTC. It encodes CAMADSPTETQYF. The gene calls are TRBV10-3 and TRBJ2-7, with D possibly matching TRBD1 (6 bases). Near its end, the DNA agrees better with TRBJ2-5, so the J call may be wrong. The CDR3 loop spans 13 amino acids. Germline assignment: CDR1 ENHRY and CDR2 SYGVKD.

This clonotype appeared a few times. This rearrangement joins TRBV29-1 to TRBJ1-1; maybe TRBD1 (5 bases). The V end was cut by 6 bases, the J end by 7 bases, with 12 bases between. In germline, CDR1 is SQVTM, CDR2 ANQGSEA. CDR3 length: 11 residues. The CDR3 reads CSVGEGNEAFF. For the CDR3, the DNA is TGCAGCGTGGGGGAAGGAAATGAAGCTTTCTTT.

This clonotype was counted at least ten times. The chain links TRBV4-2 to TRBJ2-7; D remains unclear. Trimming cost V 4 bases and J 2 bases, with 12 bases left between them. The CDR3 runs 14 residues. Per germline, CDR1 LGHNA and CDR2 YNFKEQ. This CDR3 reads CASSPVAGAYEQYF. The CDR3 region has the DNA TGTGCCAGCAGCCCCGTTGCCGGCGCCTACGAGCAGTACTTC.

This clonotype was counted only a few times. CDR3 sequence (DNA): TGCAGCCTTGTGAGTGGATTCACAGATACGCAGTATTTT. Translated: CSLVSGFTDTQYF. The chain employs TRBV29-1 and TRBJ2-3; no clear D gene. Germline assignment: CDR1 SQVTM and CDR2 ANQGSEA. V was pared by 8 bases and J by 2 bases, with 14 bases between. CDR3 size: 13 residues.

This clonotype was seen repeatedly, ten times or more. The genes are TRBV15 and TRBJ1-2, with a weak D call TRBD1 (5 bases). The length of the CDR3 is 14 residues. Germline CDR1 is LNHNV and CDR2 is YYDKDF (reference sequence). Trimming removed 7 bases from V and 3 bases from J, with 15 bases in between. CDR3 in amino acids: CATTAGRGYYGYTF. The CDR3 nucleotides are TGTGCCACCACAGCCGGGAGGGGTTACTATGGCTACACCTTC.

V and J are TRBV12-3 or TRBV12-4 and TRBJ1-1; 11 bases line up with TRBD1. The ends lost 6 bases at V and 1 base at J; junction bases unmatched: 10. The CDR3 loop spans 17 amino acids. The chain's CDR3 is CASRPAGTGGKNTEAFF. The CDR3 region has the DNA TGTGCCAGCAGGCCCGCCGGGACAGGGGGAAAGAACACTGAAGCTTTCTTT.

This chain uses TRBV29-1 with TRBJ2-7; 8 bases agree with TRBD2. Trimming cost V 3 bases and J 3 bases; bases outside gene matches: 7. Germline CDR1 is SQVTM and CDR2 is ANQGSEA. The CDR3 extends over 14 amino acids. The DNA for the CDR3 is TGCAGCGTTGAGAGGGACGGGGGGGTCTACGAGCAGTACTTC. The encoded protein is CSVERDGGVYEQYF.

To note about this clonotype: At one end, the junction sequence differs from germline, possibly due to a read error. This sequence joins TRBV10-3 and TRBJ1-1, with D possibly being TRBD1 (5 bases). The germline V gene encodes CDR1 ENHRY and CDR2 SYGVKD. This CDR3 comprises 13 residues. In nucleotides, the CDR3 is TGTGCCATCAGGGCTGACAGCTACACCGAAGCTTTCTTT. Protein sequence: CAIRADSYTEAFF.

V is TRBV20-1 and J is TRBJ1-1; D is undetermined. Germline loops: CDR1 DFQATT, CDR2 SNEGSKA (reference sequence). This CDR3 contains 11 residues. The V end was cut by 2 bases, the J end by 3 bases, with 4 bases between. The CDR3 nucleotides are TGCAGTGCTAGAATGGACACTGAAGCTTTCTTT. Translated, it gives CSARMDTEAFF.

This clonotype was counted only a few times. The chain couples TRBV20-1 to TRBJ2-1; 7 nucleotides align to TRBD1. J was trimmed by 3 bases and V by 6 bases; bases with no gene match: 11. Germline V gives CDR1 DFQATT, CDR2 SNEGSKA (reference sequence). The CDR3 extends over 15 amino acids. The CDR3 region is CSAQQRDRDYNEQFF. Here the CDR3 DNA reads TGCAGTGCCCAGCAACGGGACAGAGACTACAATGAGCAGTTCTTC.

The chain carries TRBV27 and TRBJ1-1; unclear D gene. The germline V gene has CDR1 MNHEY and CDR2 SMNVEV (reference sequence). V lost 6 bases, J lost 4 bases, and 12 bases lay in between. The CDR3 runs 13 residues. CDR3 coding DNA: TGTGCCAGCAGCCCTCGCGCGGTCACTGAAGCTTTCTTT. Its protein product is CASSPRAVTEAFF.